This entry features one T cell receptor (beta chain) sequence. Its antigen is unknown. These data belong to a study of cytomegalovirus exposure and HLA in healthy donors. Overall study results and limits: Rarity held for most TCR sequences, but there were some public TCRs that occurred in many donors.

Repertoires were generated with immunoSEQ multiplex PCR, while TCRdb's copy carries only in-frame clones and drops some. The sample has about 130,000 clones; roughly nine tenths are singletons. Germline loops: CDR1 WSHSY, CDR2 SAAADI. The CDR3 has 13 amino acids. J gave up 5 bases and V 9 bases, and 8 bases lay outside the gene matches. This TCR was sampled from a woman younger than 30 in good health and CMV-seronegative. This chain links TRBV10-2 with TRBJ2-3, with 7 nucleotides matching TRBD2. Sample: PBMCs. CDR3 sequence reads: CASSGGTKDTQYF. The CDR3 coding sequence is TGCGCCAGTTCCGGGGGGACGAAAGATACGCAGTATTTT.